This T cell receptor beta chain was captured by sequencing in a study of cytomegalovirus exposure and HLA in healthy donors. Regarding the study as a whole: At a 0.05 false discovery rate, a later analysis found about 17,000 TCR beta sequences to be associated with HLA alleles. In a later analysis, the majority of CMV-associated beta chains seemingly showed HLA restriction. Among the CMV-associated chains, three were confirmed in vitro as specific for CMV antigens.

Turning to this clone: The antigen is undetermined.

The PCR contained 60 Vbeta and 13 Jbeta primers. The repertoire was sequenced with immunoSEQ multiplex PCR; TCRdb's copy has only in-frame clones and lacks some. Of about 110,000 clones detected, 15% appear once; the ten largest clones hold about 2%. The V gene's germline CDR1 is SGHNT and CDR2 YYREEE (reference sequence). The CDR3 is 14 amino acids. Trimming removed 6 bases from V and 2 bases from J, with 12 bases in between. The J gene is TRBJ1-3, the V gene TRBV5-4; the D gene is possibly TRBD1 (5 bases). The sample taken for sequencing was PBMCs. This receptor was obtained from a woman in her late teens or twenties in good health and CMV-seronegative. Here the CDR3 reads CASTIWGAGNTIYF. DNA of the CDR3: TGTGCCAGCACCATATGGGGGGCTGGAAACACCATATATTTT.